This passage covers 32 T cell receptor beta chains from one sample sequenced in a study of blood T cells in healthy people across ages. Combining a sample-barcoded 5' primer with a J-beta primer mix, a second PCR ran for 7 to 11 cycles. TCRdb redid the calling of the 5' RACE reads with MiXCR, one entry per CDR3 protein. The repertoire holds around 800,000 distinct CDR3 sequences, around 68% seen once, with 28% in the top ten. Material for sequencing was blood. These TCRs come from a man aged 25-45 years in good health.

This clonotype appeared a single time. The chain joins TRBV20-1 to TRBJ2-7; 11 bases are shared with TRBD1. The CDR3 is 15 amino acids. CDR1 and CDR2 from the germline V gene are DFQATT and SNEGSKA (reference sequence). V dropped 5 bases and J dropped 5; count of bases not matched to a gene: 11. The CDR3 region is CSAPPRTGGADEQYF. CDR3 sequence (DNA): TGCAGTGCTCCACCGAGGACAGGGGGCGCGGACGAGCAGTACTTC.

This rearrangement joins TRBV29-1 to TRBJ2-7; D uncertain. There are 13 residues in the CDR3. The V and J ends lost 4 bases and 2 bases respectively, with 12 bases between them. The germline CDR1 and CDR2 sequences are SQVTM and ANQGSEA. This CDR3 is CSVAVGLAYEQYF. CDR3 nucleotide sequence: TGCAGCGTTGCGGTAGGCTTAGCCTACGAGCAGTACTTC.

CDR3 residues: CSARVISGEDTQYF. DNA for the CDR3: TGCAGTGCTAGGGTCATAAGCGGGGAAGATACGCAGTATTTT. The chain uses TRBV20-1 and TRBJ2-3; 7 bases agree with TRBD2. With 3 bases clipped from V and 5 bases from J, the junction kept 8 bases outside the gene matches. CDR3 length: 14 residues. Germline lookup yields CDR1 DFQATT and CDR2 SNEGSKA (reference sequence).

The J gene is TRBJ2-7, the V gene TRBV10-3; TRBD1 is a possible D gene (6 bases). The V end was cut by 5 bases, the J end by 2 bases, with 19 bases between. The CDR3 sequence is 16 residues long. CDR1 ENHRY and CDR2 SYGVKD come from the germline V gene. CDR3 loop: CAISPSRTVLPYEQYF. For the CDR3, the DNA is TGTGCCATCAGTCCCTCACGGACAGTATTACCCTACGAGCAGTACTTC.

In the case of this clonotype: Its ends do not fully match the called genes, so a read error is possible. The chain links TRBV12-3 or TRBV12-4 to TRBJ2-3, with no clear D. This CDR3 comprises 12 residues. The chain's CDR3 is CASRRPADTEYF. The CDR3 nucleotides are TGTGCCAGCAGACGACCCGCAGATACGGAGTATTTT.

This clonotype was counted a single time. The V call is TRBV7-2, the J call TRBJ2-3; 8 bases agree with TRBD2. Germline trimming cut 6 bases from V and 1 base from J; bases unmatched to any gene: 9. CDR3 size: 16 residues. Germline V lookup: CDR1 SGHTA, CDR2 FQGNSA. In nucleotides, the CDR3 is TGTGCCAGCAGTCTCACTAGGCGGGGGGGCACAGATACGCAGTATTTT. Its translation: CASSLTRRGGTDTQYF.

This clonotype turned up a few times. The gene calls are TRBV10-3 and TRBJ2-5, with D unresolved. V was shortened by 5 bases and J by 0 bases, with 13 bases between the two germline ends. There are 15 residues in the CDR3. Germline V gives CDR1 ENHRY, CDR2 SYGVKD. The CDR3 region has the DNA TGTGCCATCAGTCCTAGTAGAGCCCACCAAGAGACCCAGTACTTC. Translation gives CAISPSRAHQETQYF.

V usage is TRBV2 and J usage is TRBJ2-3; TRBD1 matches 8 bases. The CDR3 loop spans 14 amino acids. CDR1 and CDR2 (germline): SNHLY, FYNNEI. V was clipped by 7 bases and J by 4 bases; unmatched bases: 7. The CDR3 is CASILGRGPDTQYF. CDR3 sequence (DNA): TGTGCCAGCATATTAGGCAGGGGGCCAGATACGCAGTATTTT.

The genes are TRBV15 and TRBJ2-3; D is uncertain. V was shortened by 5 bases and J by 8 bases, with 11 bases between the two germline ends. The CDR3 is made up of 12 amino acids. Germline V gene sequence: CDR1 LNHNV, CDR2 YYDKDF (reference sequence). The CDR3 nucleotides are TGTGCCACCAGCTTACGTATGGGTACGCAGTATTTT. This codes for CATSLRMGTQYF.

The V and J genes are TRBV20-1 and TRBJ2-1; the D gene could be TRBD1 or TRBD2 (6 bases each). Germline V gene lookup returns CDR1 DFQATT and CDR2 SNEGSKA (reference sequence). There are 14 residues in the CDR3. V dropped 3 bases and J dropped 4 bases, with 13 bases sitting between them. Here the CDR3 reads CSARLGGLYNEQFF. Here the CDR3 DNA reads TGCAGTGCTAGGCTCGGGGGCCTATACAATGAGCAGTTCTTC.

This clonotype was detected a few times. The chain links TRBV12-3 or TRBV12-4 to TRBJ2-1, with 11 positions matching TRBD2. The CDR3 has 13 residues. J gave up 6 bases and V 10 bases, and 5 bases lay outside the gene matches. The CDR3 loop reads CATVAGGFNEQFF. Written as DNA, the CDR3 is TGTGCCACGGTAGCGGGGGGGTTCAATGAGCAGTTCTTC.

Only a few counts were recorded for this clonotype. The rearrangement joins TRBV7-2 to TRBJ2-3; D call uncertain. This CDR3 has 13 amino acids. The germline V gene has CDR1 SGHTA and CDR2 FQGNSA. Trimming removed 1 base from V and 5 bases from J, with 7 bases in between. The DNA of the CDR3 is TGTGCCAGCAGCTTAGGTCGTCTAGATACGCAGTATTTT. Translating it yields CASSLGRLDTQYF.

The CDR3 reads CASSLLGRIYGYTF. CDR3 DNA sequence: TGTGCCAGCAGCCTCCTGGGACGGATCTATGGCTACACCTTC. The chain uses TRBV3-1 and TRBJ1-2; a weak D match, TRBD1 (5 bases). From germline, CDR1 is LGHDT and CDR2 YNNKEL (reference sequence). The V end lost 4 bases, the J end lost 4 bases, and 13 bases lay between the germline ends. This CDR3 has 14 amino acids.

The V call is TRBV12-3 or TRBV12-4, the J call TRBJ2-5, with TRBD2 identical over 10 bases. CDR3 length equals 15 residues. Unmatched junction bases numbered 7, after V lost 4 bases and J lost 5 bases. CDR3 in amino acids: CASSSSGTSVETQYF. Here the CDR3 DNA reads TGTGCCAGCAGTTCCTCCGGGACTAGCGTTGAGACCCAGTACTTC.

The chain is built from TRBV7-2 and TRBJ2-3, with D possibly TRBD1 on 5 matching bases. The length of the CDR3 is 13 residues. The V gene's germline CDR1 is SGHTA and CDR2 FQGNSA. V was trimmed by 4 bases and J by 8 bases, leaving 13 bases between them. The CDR3: CASSWGSQGTQYF. In DNA form, the CDR3 reads TGTGCCAGCAGCTGGGGATCCCAGGGTACGCAGTATTTT.

This chain links TRBV9 with TRBJ2-7, with a tentative D call TRBD1 (6 bases). V was trimmed by 2 bases and J by 2 bases, leaving 11 bases between them. The CDR3 extends over 14 amino acids. Germline CDR1 SGDLS, CDR2 YYNGEE. The CDR3 loop is CASSVRQGPYEQYF. CDR3 DNA: TGTGCCAGCAGCGTCAGGCAGGGGCCCTACGAGCAGTACTTC.

The chain joins TRBV24-1 to TRBJ2-4; D remains ambiguous. The DNA end favors TRBJ2-7, so the J call may be wrong. This CDR3 is 12 amino acids long. Germline loops: CDR1 KGHDR, CDR2 SFDVKD. The CDR3, as DNA: TGTGCCACCAGTGATTTGTCCCACGAGCAGTACTTC. Protein product: CATSDLSHEQYF.

This clonotype has only one observation. The chain has TRBV4-2 and TRBJ2-5, with 12 nucleotides matching TRBD2. The germline V gene encodes CDR1 LGHNA and CDR2 YNFKEQ. The CDR3 is 13 amino acids. V lost 6 bases and J lost 11; bases outside the gene matches: 7. In DNA form, the CDR3 reads TGTGCCAGCAGACAGGGACTAGCGGGTGAGCAGTACTTC. It is translated as CASRQGLAGEQYF.

V and J are TRBV7-2 and TRBJ2-3; D possibly uses TRBD1 or TRBD2 (5 bases each). The V end was cut by 5 bases, the J end by 8 bases, with 20 bases between. Germline V CDR1 and CDR2: SGHTA, FQGNSA. The CDR3 is 15 amino acids. The CDR3 region has the DNA TGTGCCAGCAGCCCGCCGGGACCGACTTTGGGTACGCAGTATTTT. Amino acids: CASSPPGPTLGTQYF.

This clonotype showed up just a few times. V gene TRBV10-3 combines with J gene TRBJ1-6, with D hard to call. V gave up 0 bases and J gave up 4 bases, with 13 bases separating them. This CDR3 spans 17 amino acids. The germline gives CDR1 ENHRY, CDR2 SYGVKD. As DNA, the CDR3 is TGTGCCATCAGTGAGTCGACCGGCCCCCTTTATAATTCACCCCTCCACTTT. Amino acids: CAISESTGPLYNSPLHF.

This clonotype has a handful of counts. This chain links TRBV15 with TRBJ2-1, with 9 nucleotides matching TRBD1. The V gene's germline CDR1 is LNHNV and CDR2 YYDKDF (reference sequence). The V gene end was trimmed by 5 bases and the J gene end by 4 bases; junction bases not matched to a gene: 6. The CDR3 is made up of 15 amino acids. In nucleotides, the CDR3 is TGTGCCACCAGCGACCCGGGACAGGGTTACAATGAGCAGTTCTTC. Protein sequence: CATSDPGQGYNEQFF.

The rearrangement joins TRBV4-2 to TRBJ2-2; D gene unclear. Germline V gene sequence: CDR1 LGHNA, CDR2 YNFKEQ. There are 16 residues in the CDR3. V dropped 4 bases and J dropped 1 base, with 13 bases sitting between them. CDR3 in DNA: TGTGCCAGCAGCCCGCAATGGGTCGGGAACACCGGGGAGCTGTTTTTT. Its translation is CASSPQWVGNTGELFF.

In its sample, this clonotype was seen once. This chain connects TRBV7-9 to TRBJ2-3; 8 positions match TRBD2. The CDR3 loop spans 16 amino acids. Germline V gene lookup returns CDR1 SEHNR and CDR2 FQNEAQ (reference sequence). Trimming removed 4 bases from V and 2 bases from J; junction bases left unmatched: 8. CDR3 nucleotide sequence: TGTGCCAGCAGCTCGGTCGGGGGGGTGACCACAGATACGCAGTATTTT. Its protein is CASSSVGGVTTDTQYF.

The chain recombines TRBV28 with TRBJ2-7, with TRBD1 matching over 8 bases. This CDR3 region has 16 residues. Germline CDR1 and CDR2: MDHEN and SYDVKM. The V and J ends lost 4 bases and 3 bases, in that order; junction bases with no gene match: 11. The CDR3 sequence is CASSSTVGQGRYEQYF. The CDR3, as DNA: TGTGCCAGCAGTTCGACAGTCGGACAGGGTCGCTACGAGCAGTACTTC.

This clonotype was recorded a few times. The chain links TRBV6-5 to TRBJ2-5; D is uncertain. Germline CDR1 MNHEY, CDR2 SVGAGI. Between the trimmed V and J ends, which lost 7 bases and 2 bases, there was a span of 14 bases. The CDR3 covers 14 residues. The CDR3 here is CASKVGQTQETQYF. The CDR3 DNA reads as TGTGCCAGCAAAGTCGGGCAGACGCAAGAGACCCAGTACTTC.

This rearrangement joins TRBV7-6 to TRBJ1-5; D gene uncertain. This CDR3 has 13 amino acids. In germline, CDR1 is SGHVS, CDR2 FNYEAQ. V was trimmed by 5 bases and J by 7 bases, leaving 12 bases between them. The CDR3 sequence is CASSPTLQQPQHF. CDR3 DNA sequence: TGTGCCAGCAGCCCAACATTGCAGCAGCCCCAGCATTTT.

J is TRBJ2-3 and V is TRBV27, with 11 bases matching TRBD2. Germline CDR1 MNHEY, CDR2 SMNVEV (reference sequence). CDR3 length equals 15 residues. V gave up 1 base and J gave up 7 bases; unmatched junction bases: 4. As DNA, the CDR3 is TGTGCCAGCAGTTTATATACTAGCGGGGGATATACGCAGTATTTT. It yields the protein CASSLYTSGGYTQYF.

This clonotype has just a few counts. V usage is TRBV14 and J usage is TRBJ2-1; D is unresolved. Germline CDR1 and CDR2: SGHDN and FVKESK. The CDR3 has 17 residues. V shed 2 bases and J shed 0 bases, with 14 bases lying between them. The CDR3 region has the DNA TGTGCCAGCAGCCAAAAACCCAGACGTTACTCCTACAATGAGCAGTTCTTC. Translated: CASSQKPRRYSYNEQFF.

The chain is built from TRBV7-2 and TRBJ2-5; perhaps TRBD1 as D (6 bases). The CDR3 extends over 17 amino acids. Per germline, CDR1 SGHTA and CDR2 FQGNSA. V was pared by 1 base and J by 1 base, with 16 bases between. In DNA, the CDR3 is TGTGCCAGCAGCTTAGTTGGTGGGGGCAGTATCCAAGAGACCCAGTACTTC. Its protein is CASSLVGGGSIQETQYF.

The V gene is TRBV18, the J gene TRBJ2-7; D gene ambiguous. The DNA end lines up better with TRBJ2-5; the J call may be wrong. There are 16 residues in the CDR3. CDR1 and CDR2 (germline): KGHSH, LQKENI. CDR3 DNA sequence: TGTGCCAGCTCACCACCGGAAGGAGTGGGATCGGAGACCCAGTACTTC. It specifies CASSPPEGVGSETQYF.

The genes are TRBV9 and TRBJ2-1; D is ambiguous. The CDR3 spans 13 residues. Trimming removed 0 bases from V and 6 bases from J, with 7 bases in between. CDR1 and CDR2 (germline): SGDLS, YYNGEE. As DNA, the CDR3 is TGTGCCAGCAGCGTAGAAAGGGTCAATGAGCAGTTCTTC. It yields the protein CASSVERVNEQFF.

The chain recombines TRBV2 with TRBJ2-7; weak D call: TRBD1 (5 bases). The J call is doubtful: the DNA matches TRBJ2-5 better. The CDR3 is 14 amino acids. Germline loops: CDR1 SNHLY, CDR2 FYNNEI. This CDR3 is CASRPNGQGWTQYF. The CDR3 DNA is TGTGCCAGCAGACCGAACGGGCAGGGTTGGACCCAGTACTTC.